The 3 T cell receptor beta chains in this list originate from one sample, sequenced in a study of metastatic and nonmetastatic thyroid tumors. No treatment of any kind had been given to any patient before thyroid surgery. Via MiXCR, TCRdb re-called the PCR reads. This sample has about 20,000 clones, with about 11% found just once. The sequenced sample consisted of blood. The receptor source for this set is a female donor with papillary thyroid cancer or a benign thyroid nodule (not recorded which). Some clones in this sample may be carry-over from other donors' samples.

This clone appeared many times. This chain links TRBV4-3 with TRBJ2-3, with 10 bases identical to TRBD2. Germline V gene sequence: CDR1 LGHNA, CDR2 YSLEER. This CDR3 region has 17 residues. V lost 0 bases to trimming and J lost 1 base; unmatched junction nucleotides: 4. The CDR3 loop reads CASSQESSGRGTDTQYF. The DNA of the CDR3 is TGCGCCAGCAGCCAAGAGTCCAGCGGGAGGGGCACAGATACGCAGTATTTT.

A single count supports this clone. This could be a read error, since a much larger clone is one nucleotide away. V and J are TRBV30 and TRBJ2-5; maybe TRBD2 (6 bases). This CDR3 has 13 amino acids. CDR1 GTSNPN and CDR2 SVGIG come from the germline V gene (reference sequence). The CDR3 bases are TGTGCCCGGAGTTGGGACTCCAGGGAGACCCAGTACTTC. Its protein is CARSWDSRETQYF.

This clone has ten or more counts. The chain joins TRBV7-3 to TRBJ2-5, with 8 bases lining up with TRBD2. The CDR3 has 15 amino acids. Germline V gives CDR1 SGHTA, CDR2 FQGTGA. Germline trimming cut 3 bases from V and 4 bases from J; bases unmatched to any gene: 7. CDR3 nucleotide sequence: TGTGCCAGCAGCTTTACGGGTCTAGCGGGAGAGACCCAGTACTTC. Its protein is CASSFTGLAGETQYF.